This T cell receptor (beta chain) was profiled in a study of control samples from healthy donors and cancer patients. Sequencing was performed with immunoSEQ multiplex PCR; in TCRdb, only in-frame clones are kept and a portion is missing. The table shows 75,000 to 95,000 clones, with 85% to 95% occurring only once. Germline V gives CDR1 MNHEY, CDR2 SVGAGI. Trimming at V came to 5 bases and at J to 0 bases, leaving 5 bases not matched to a gene. The CDR3 length is 15 residues. The receptor's source is a woman in her twenties or thirties in good health. The gene calls are TRBV6-5 and TRBJ2-3; 7 bases match TRBD2. The sequencing input was blood. Here the CDR3 reads CASSRREASTDTQYF. In nucleotides, the CDR3 is TGTGCCAGCAGTCGTCGGGAGGCCAGCACAGATACGCAGTATTTT.